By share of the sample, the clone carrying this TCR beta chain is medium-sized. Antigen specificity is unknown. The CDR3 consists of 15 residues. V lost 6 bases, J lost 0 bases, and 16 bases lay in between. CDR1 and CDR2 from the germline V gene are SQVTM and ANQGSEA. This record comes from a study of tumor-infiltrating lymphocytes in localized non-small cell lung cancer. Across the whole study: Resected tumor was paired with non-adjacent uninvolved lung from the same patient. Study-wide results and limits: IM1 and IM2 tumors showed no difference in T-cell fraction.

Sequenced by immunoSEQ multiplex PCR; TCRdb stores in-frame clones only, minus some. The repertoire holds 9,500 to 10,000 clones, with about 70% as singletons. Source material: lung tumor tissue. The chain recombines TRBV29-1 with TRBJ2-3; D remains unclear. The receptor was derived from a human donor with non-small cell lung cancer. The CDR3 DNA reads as TGCAGCGTGCGAAAAGGCGACCCAAGCACAGATACGCAGTATTTT. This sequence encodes CSVRKGDPSTDTQYF.